This TCR beta chain is drawn from a study of control samples from healthy donors and cancer patients. This CDR3 is 14 amino acids long. From germline, CDR1 is MNHNS and CDR2 SASEGT. The V gene lost 1 base and the J gene lost 1 base, with 7 bases spanning the gap. The table came from immunoSEQ multiplex PCR; TCRdb's copy has only in-frame clones and leaves some out. The table shows some 64,000 clones, with approximately 89% occurring only once. Source material: PBMCs. The clonotype originates from a woman aged 50 to 60 with head and neck cancer. The chain uses TRBV6-1 and TRBJ1-1; D not certain. The CDR3 protein is CASSEDRRNTEAFF. The CDR3 DNA is TGTGCCAGCAGTGAAGACAGACGGAACACTGAAGCTTTCTTT.